This T cell receptor beta chain was sequenced for a study of cytomegalovirus exposure and HLA in healthy donors. A word on this clone: Antigen: not known.

CDR1 is MNHEY, CDR2 SMNVEV, per germline (reference sequence). CDR3 length: 15 amino acids. With 3 bases clipped from V and 5 bases from J, the junction kept 9 bases outside the gene matches. Study results and limitations: Using a false discovery rate of 0.05, a later analysis showed that approximately 17,000 TCR beta sequences were associated with HLA alleles. When analyzed later, the rates of TCR association showed variation by HLA locus, with DRB1 the most and HLA-C the fewest. Rarity held for most TCR sequences, but there were some public TCRs that occurred in many donors.

PCR involved 60 Vbeta and 13 Jbeta primers. The method was immunoSEQ multiplex PCR; TCRdb's version includes in-frame clones alone and lacks a portion of them. The sample includes some 170,000 clones, about 80% of them seen just once. This receptor was obtained from a woman under 40 in good health and CMV-seronegative. Sequencing used PBMCs. This sequence joins TRBV27 and TRBJ2-7; 8 bases fit TRBD1. The CDR3 spells CASSFRQGNYNEQYF. In nucleotides, the CDR3 is TGTGCCAGCAGTTTTAGACAGGGGAATTATAACGAGCAGTACTTC.